This passage covers 24 T cell receptor beta chains from one sample sequenced in a study of T cells after posttransplantation cyclophosphamide. TCRdb's table, derived via immunoSEQ multiplex PCR, lists solely in-frame clones and lacks some. The sample yields about 32,000 clones, around nine tenths seen once. Cells defined as naive were viable CD3+CD4+ or CD3+CD8+ and CCR7+CD45RA+CD45RO-CD95-CD27+CD28+. Sample: naive CD4+ T cells sorted from blood. All receptors derive from a man aged 25-45 years in good health and a related stem cell transplant donor.

The chain has TRBV7-2 and TRBJ1-1, with TRBD1 matching over 10 bases. The CDR3 totals 19 residues. The V segment lost 5 bases and the J segment 0 bases; nucleotides outside the gene matches: 15. CDR1 SGHTA and CDR2 FQGNSA come from the germline V gene. For the CDR3, the DNA is TGTGCCAGCAGCCCCAGACGGGACAGGGGCCCCAAAGTGAACACTGAAGCTTTCTTT. Its translation: CASSPRRDRGPKVNTEAFF.

This chain joins TRBV19 and TRBJ1-5, with TRBD1 matching 8 bases. After removal of 5 bases from V and 5 bases from J, the junction contained 8 bases not matched to a gene. CDR3 length: 15 amino acids. The germline V gene encodes CDR1 LNHDA and CDR2 SQIVND (reference sequence). The CDR3, as DNA: TGTGCCAGTAGTCAGAACAGGGGGAAATATCAGCCCCAGCATTTT. Amino acids: CASSQNRGKYQPQHF.

This chain joins TRBV6-5 and TRBJ1-1, with D hard to call. This CDR3 is built from 16 residues. V was trimmed by 4 bases and J by 1 base, leaving 16 bases between them. Per the germline V gene, CDR1 is MNHEY and CDR2 is SVGAGI. CDR3 nucleotides: TGTGCCAGCAGTTCAAACCTTGGACTGGGGAACACTGAAGCTTTCTTT. Protein sequence: CASSSNLGLGNTEAFF.

The chain has TRBV7-3 and TRBJ2-2, with 10 bases identical to TRBD1. The germline V gene encodes CDR1 SGHTA and CDR2 FQGTGA. The CDR3 sequence is 15 residues long. After removal of 3 bases from V and 3 bases from J, the junction contained 1 base not matched to a gene. The CDR3 sequence: CASSLDRGDTGELFF. The DNA for the CDR3 is TGTGCCAGCAGCTTGGACAGGGGGGACACCGGGGAGCTGTTTTTT.

The chain carries TRBV6-5 and TRBJ1-2; D uncertain. The V and J ends lost 0 bases and 2 bases respectively, with 10 bases between them. The CDR3 extends over 15 amino acids. Germline V CDR1 and CDR2: MNHEY, SVGAGI. The CDR3 sequence is CASSYSTGYNYGYTF. The CDR3 DNA reads as TGTGCCAGCAGTTACTCGACGGGATACAACTATGGCTACACCTTC.

This clone was seen just once. The chain carries TRBV4-3 and TRBJ2-1; 15 nucleotides line up with TRBD2. The CDR3 spans 15 residues. The germline V gene encodes CDR1 LGHNA and CDR2 YSLEER. The J segment lost 8 bases and the V segment lost 4 bases, leaving 3 bases of the junction unmatched. The CDR3 sequence is CASSRTSGGAYEQFF. CDR3 coding DNA: TGCGCCAGCAGCCGGACTAGCGGGGGGGCATATGAGCAGTTCTTC.

The chain is built from TRBV5-1 and TRBJ1-4, with D maybe TRBD1 (5 bases). Germline CDR1 is SGHRS and CDR2 is YFSETQ. V shed 4 bases and J shed 0 bases, with 7 bases lying between them. This CDR3 spans 14 amino acids. CDR3 bases: TGCGCCAGCAGCGAGACAGCAACTAATGAAAAACTGTTTTTT. It translates to CASSETATNEKLFF.

V usage is TRBV25-1 and J usage is TRBJ1-1; unclear D gene. The CDR3 contains 15 residues. The germline gives CDR1 MGHDK, CDR2 SYGVNS. V lost 1 base and J lost 0, with 9 bases in between. The CDR3 loop is CASSESLIVNTEAFF. In DNA form, the CDR3 reads TGTGCCAGCAGTGAATCCCTAATAGTGAACACTGAAGCTTTCTTT.

The chain recombines TRBV27 with TRBJ1-6; the match to TRBD1 covers 9 bases. Germline CDR1 is MNHEY and CDR2 is SMNVEV (reference sequence). Trimming took 2 bases from V and 9 from J; bases not matched to a gene: 5. The CDR3 is 15 residues long. The CDR3 coding sequence is TGTGCCAGCAGTTTACGTCGGGACAGGGCTTCACCCCTCCACTTT. Translating gives CASSLRRDRASPLHF.

This clone was counted a few times. The chain employs TRBV19 and TRBJ1-5; 7 bases line up with TRBD1. Germline lookup yields CDR1 LNHDA and CDR2 SQIVND (reference sequence). After removal of 2 bases from V and 5 bases from J, the junction contained 3 bases not matched to a gene. The CDR3 runs to 14 residues. The CDR3 is CASSITRGDQPQHF. Written as DNA, the CDR3 is TGTGCCAGTAGTATAACCAGGGGGGATCAGCCCCAGCATTTT.

V and J are TRBV19 and TRBJ2-1, with TRBD1 matching 9 bases. V lost 8 bases, J lost 3 bases, and 5 bases stayed unmatched. Germline values: CDR1 LNHDA, CDR2 SQIVND (reference sequence). This CDR3 contains 14 residues. CDR3 region: CASLKGQGYNEQFF. The CDR3 DNA is TGTGCCAGTCTGAAGGGACAGGGCTACAATGAGCAGTTCTTC.

The gene calls are TRBV6-5 and TRBJ1-2; D remains ambiguous. CDR3 length: 13 residues. The ends were cut back, 3 bases at V and 8 bases at J, with 13 bases in the middle. CDR1 and CDR2 (germline): MNHEY, SVGAGI. CDR3 in DNA: TGTGCCAGCAGTTATACGGGCGGGGTCGGCTACACCTTC. Encoded protein: CASSYTGGVGYTF.

The chain recombines TRBV20-1 with TRBJ2-7, with D possibly TRBD2 on 5 matching bases. The V gene's germline CDR1 is DFQATT and CDR2 SNEGSKA (reference sequence). The V gene lost 5 bases and the J gene lost 4 bases, with 9 bases spanning the gap. This CDR3 has 11 amino acids. The chain's CDR3 is CSADGLYEQYF. CDR3 DNA sequence: TGCAGTGCTGATGGACTGTACGAGCAGTACTTC.

The chain uses TRBV7-6 and TRBJ2-5; maybe TRBD2 (6 bases). This CDR3 is 15 amino acids long. Germline CDR1 is SGHVS and CDR2 is FNYEAQ. The V gene lost 5 bases and the J gene lost 1 base, with 14 bases spanning the gap. The CDR3 DNA reads TGTGCCAGCAGCCGCGACGGGGGACGCCAAGAGACCCAGTACTTC. Protein: CASSRDGGRQETQYF.

The V gene is TRBV28, the J gene TRBJ2-2; 9 bases line up with TRBD1. The trim removed 6 bases at V and 5 bases at J, leaving 7 bases unmatched. CDR3 length: 15 amino acids. Germline CDR1 MDHEN, CDR2 SYDVKM. The CDR3 sequence: CASRLRQGVTGELFF. CDR3 DNA: TGTGCCAGCAGACTGCGACAGGGGGTTACCGGGGAGCTGTTTTTT.

This chain joins TRBV6-1 and TRBJ2-7; possibly TRBD2 for D (6 bases). Trimming left V 4 bases short and J 2 bases short, with 12 bases between. This CDR3 spans 14 amino acids. Per germline, CDR1 MNHNS and CDR2 SASEGT. CDR3 in DNA: TGTGCCAGCAGTGGGGGGAGGCTTACCTACGAGCAGTACTTC. Its translation: CASSGGRLTYEQYF.

This clone was picked up one time. V usage is TRBV11-2 and J usage is TRBJ1-3; the D gene is possibly TRBD1 (5 bases). Germline CDR1 and CDR2: SGHAT and FQNNGV. Trimming removed 4 bases at V and 4 bases at J, with 8 bases between. This CDR3 spans 13 amino acids. CDR3 coding DNA: TGTGCCAGCAGCTCCCACAGGGGAAACACCATATATTTT. Protein: CASSSHRGNTIYF.

V is TRBV18 and J is TRBJ2-7; tentatively, D is TRBD2 (5 bases). This CDR3 contains 12 residues. Per the germline V gene, CDR1 is KGHSH and CDR2 is LQKENI. The V and J ends lost 8 bases and 7 bases respectively, with 15 bases between them. CDR3 region: CASGAGTGEQYF. For the CDR3, the DNA is TGTGCCAGCGGTGCGGGCACCGGGGAGCAGTACTTC. Full variable domain (outside the CDR3, taken from reference TRBV18 and TRBJ2-7): NAGVMQNPRHLVRRRGQEARLRCSPMKGHSHVYWYRQLPEEGLKFMVYLQKENIIDESGMPKERFSAEFPKEGPSILRIQQVVRGDSAAYFCASGAGTGEQYFGPGTRLTVT.

The rearrangement links TRBV7-8 to TRBJ1-6, with 8 bases aligning to TRBD1. The CDR3 runs to 17 residues. Trimming removed 1 base from V and 2 bases from J; junction bases left unmatched: 4. Germline V lookup: CDR1 SGHVS, CDR2 FQNEAQ. In DNA form, the CDR3 reads TGTGCCAGCAGCTTAGTCGGGACAGGTCCCTATAATTCACCCCTCCACTTT. It translates to CASSLVGTGPYNSPLHF.

The CDR3 coding sequence is TGTGCCAGCAGCAGATCCCCGGGACAGCAACGCTCTGGGGCCAACGTCCTGACTTTC. Its protein is CASSRSPGQQRSGANVLTF. The V and J genes are TRBV5-4 and TRBJ2-6, with TRBD1 identical over 7 bases. Germline V lookup: CDR1 SGHNT, CDR2 YYREEE (reference sequence). This CDR3 spans 19 amino acids. The ends lost 4 bases at V and 0 bases at J; junction bases unmatched: 13.

The V call is TRBV2, the J call TRBJ1-1; 7 bases are shared with TRBD1. Germline V gives CDR1 SNHLY, CDR2 FYNNEI. This CDR3 has 12 residues. Trimming removed 7 bases from V and 4 bases from J; junction bases left unmatched: 3. The CDR3 loop reads CASNRGGTEAFF. As DNA, the CDR3 is TGTGCCAGCAACAGGGGTGGCACTGAAGCTTTCTTT.

This chain joins TRBV15 and TRBJ2-2; D unclear. From germline, CDR1 is LNHNV and CDR2 YYDKDF (reference sequence). The CDR3 extends over 11 amino acids. V was clipped by 8 bases and J by 7 bases, with 8 bases between them. The CDR3 reads CATSRDGELFF. CDR3 in DNA: TGTGCCACCTCTCGCGACGGGGAGCTGTTTTTT.

J is TRBJ1-5 and V is TRBV6-5, with TRBD1 matching over 7 bases. V lost 4 bases, J lost 2 bases, and 8 bases stayed unmatched. The V gene's germline CDR1 is MNHEY and CDR2 SVGAGI. The CDR3 spans 16 residues. The CDR3 nucleotides read TGTGCCAGCAGTTCCTTGACAGGGACGGGCAATCAGCCCCAGCATTTT. Amino acid sequence: CASSSLTGTGNQPQHF.

This clone was picked up one time. V and J are TRBV15 and TRBJ2-1, with 7 bases that match TRBD1. J gave up 8 bases and V 1 base, and 5 bases lay outside the gene matches. This CDR3 is 14 amino acids long. CDR1 LNHNV and CDR2 YYDKDF come from the germline V gene (reference sequence). The CDR3 sequence is CATSRGNRGDEQFF. In nucleotides, the CDR3 is TGTGCCACCAGCAGAGGAAACAGGGGCGATGAGCAGTTCTTC.